These 11 T cell receptor beta chains came from one sample sequenced in a study of identical twins. TCRdb independently ran MiXCR on the 5' RACE reads; one entry per CDR3 protein. The data hold hundreds of thousands of distinct CDR3 sequences, with roughly 20% observed a single time. This same sample was also taken into another study, of T cells expressing NK-cell markers.

Material: PBMCs. These receptors all stem from a woman between 18 and 29 years old in good health.

This clonotype was counted only a few times. The chain combines TRBV12-3 or TRBV12-4 with TRBJ2-7; D is perhaps TRBD2 (6 bases). The CDR3 length is 14 residues. The V and J ends lost 3 bases and 6 bases respectively, with 15 bases between them. The chain's CDR3 is CASSFREVRSEQYF. DNA for the CDR3: TGTGCCAGCAGTTTTAGGGAGGTTCGCAGCGAGCAGTACTTC.

This clonotype was seen many times. The chain couples TRBV12-3 or TRBV12-4 to TRBJ1-1; weak D call: TRBD1 (5 bases). Trimming removed 4 bases from V and 1 base from J, with 10 bases in between. The CDR3 has 14 residues. The CDR3 sequence: CASSSRDRNTEAFF. The CDR3, as DNA: TGTGCCAGCAGTTCCCGAGACAGGAACACTGAAGCTTTCTTT.

The rearrangement links TRBV2 to TRBJ2-1; D not certain. The V and J ends lost 4 bases and 8 bases respectively, with 18 bases between them. Germline lookup yields CDR1 SNHLY and CDR2 FYNNEI. The CDR3 is 15 residues long. The CDR3 region has the DNA TGTGCCAGCAGTGTCACACTCGGGTTGGATCATGAGCAGTTCTTC. Protein product: CASSVTLGLDHEQFF.

The chain joins TRBV12-3 or TRBV12-4 to TRBJ2-3; possible D gene TRBD2, 6 bases. CDR3 length equals 14 residues. The V gene lost 6 bases and the J gene lost 4 bases, with 14 bases spanning the gap. This CDR3 is CASSPGVGADTQYF. CDR3 nucleotides: TGTGCCAGCAGCCCGGGGGTGGGCGCAGATACGCAGTATTTT.

This clonotype was counted only a few times. V is TRBV20-1 and J is TRBJ2-1; D uncertain. From germline, CDR1 is DFQATT and CDR2 SNEGSKA (reference sequence). Trimming removed 3 bases from V and 0 bases from J, with 12 bases in between. The CDR3 has 15 residues. The CDR3: CSARRTVSSYNEQFF. In DNA, the CDR3 is TGCAGTGCTAGGAGGACGGTTAGCTCCTACAATGAGCAGTTCTTC.

This clonotype was picked up one time. The V and J genes are TRBV11-3 and TRBJ2-3, with a tentative D call TRBD1 (5 bases). The CDR3 covers 14 residues. The V gene's germline CDR1 is SGHNT and CDR2 YENEEA. Trimming cost V 2 bases and J 4 bases, with 10 bases left between them. The CDR3 loop reads CASSLTSRADTQYF. The CDR3 DNA follows: TGTGCCAGCAGCTTAACGAGCAGGGCAGATACGCAGTATTTT.

The chain carries TRBV5-1 and TRBJ1-1; D may be TRBD1 (5 bases). Germline-derived CDR1 and CDR2 are SGHRS and YFSETQ. The CDR3 length is 16 residues. Trimming stripped 0 bases from V and 0 bases from J, with 12 bases between. In DNA form, the CDR3 reads TGCGCCAGCAGCTTGGATGGAGGGACTATGAACACTGAAGCTTTCTTT. Translation: CASSLDGGTMNTEAFF.

The J gene is TRBJ2-1, the V gene TRBV29-1; no clear D gene. Trimming shortened V by 1 base and J by 3 bases, and 16 bases separated the two germline ends. In germline, CDR1 is SQVTM, CDR2 ANQGSEA. The CDR3 sequence is 16 residues long. The CDR3 DNA sequence: TGCAGCGTTGAAGGGGTCGACACCTTCCTCTACAATGAGCAGTTCTTC. Translated, it gives CSVEGVDTFLYNEQFF.

This clonotype has only a few counts. This chain uses TRBV7-9 with TRBJ2-2; D unresolved. The V end lost 5 bases, the J end lost 3 bases, and 10 bases lay between the germline ends. In germline, CDR1 is SEHNR, CDR2 FQNEAQ (reference sequence). This CDR3 region has 14 residues. This chain's CDR3 is CASSHRAYTGELFF. Written as DNA, the CDR3 is TGTGCCAGCAGCCACCGGGCCTACACCGGGGAGCTGTTTTTT.

The genes are TRBV15 and TRBJ2-3; 11 nucleotides agree with TRBD2. Trimming took 2 bases from V and 2 from J; bases not matched to a gene: 9. Per germline, CDR1 LNHNV and CDR2 YYDKDF (reference sequence). The CDR3 covers 18 residues. The CDR3 DNA sequence: TGTGCCACCAGCAGACTAGCGGGGGGCCTTTCACTCACAGATACGCAGTATTTT. The encoded protein is CATSRLAGGLSLTDTQYF.

This clonotype turned up a few times. The rearrangement joins TRBV12-3 or TRBV12-4 to TRBJ1-1, with 7 bases fitting TRBD1. The CDR3 runs 14 residues. V was clipped by 6 bases and J by 3 bases; unmatched bases: 7. The CDR3 nucleotides are TGTGCCAGCAGGCAGACAGGGAGGGACACTGAAGCTTTCTTT. It codes for CASRQTGRDTEAFF.